These T cell receptor beta chains were read from a single sample in a study of CD8+CD57+ T cells in acquired aplastic anemia. TCRdb re-analysed the reads in MiXCR, keeping a single row per CDR3 protein. The repertoire includes just over 200,000 distinct CDR3 sequences, 65% of them detected once, and around three fifths sits in the top ten. Sequencing input: sorted CD4+, CD8+, or CD8+CD57+ T cells (not recorded which) from PBMCs. The receptors were sampled from a human donor with aplastic anemia. Each CDR3 is given with its conserved first and last residue. The D gene is left open where the match is weak. Clone size is given for some rows only: seen once, a few or many times, or a class if the clone is expanded.

d_call j_call v_call clone_size cdr3_length cdr3_aa cdr3_nt
TRBD1 TRBJ1-1 TRBV19 once 13 CASTRQGYTEAFF TGTGCCAGTACCAGACAGGGGTACACTGAAGCTTTCTTT
TRBD1 TRBJ1-1 TRBV20-1 NA 12 CSALGDSPEAFF TGCAGTGCTTTGGGGGACAGTCCTGAAGCTTTCTTT
NA TRBJ1-1 TRBV6-5 many 15 CASSLFGPTNTEAFF TGTGCCAGCAGTCTATTTGGGCCTACAAACACTGAAGCTTTCTTT
TRBD1 TRBJ1-3 TRBV7-8 NA 14 CASTNRGAGNTIYF TGTGCCAGCACTAACAGGGGGGCTGGAAACACCATATATTTT
TRBD2 TRBJ2-3 TRBV24-1 once 15 CATRALSSGEDTQYF TGTGCCACCAGGGCCCTGTCTAGCGGAGAAGATACGCAGTATTTT
NA TRBJ1-1 TRBV20-1 NA 12 CSASLGFGEAFF TGCAGTGCTAGCCTAGGGTTTGGGGAAGCTTTCTTT
NA TRBJ2-3 TRBV10-3 NA 14 CAIGSEASTDTQYF TGTGCCATCGGAAGCGAGGCTAGCACAGATACGCAGTATTTT
NA TRBJ1-2 TRBV9 many 16 CASSAYDHSGDYGYTF TGTGCCAGCAGCGCTTACGACCACTCAGGGGACTATGGCTACACCTTC
TRBD1 TRBJ1-2 TRBV6-2/TRBV6-3 NA 15 CASSVRQGGVCGYTF TGTGCCAGCAGCGTGCGACAGGGTGGGGTTTGTGGCTACACCTTC
NA TRBJ1-5 TRBV7-9 NA 14 CASSSSGTDQPQHF TGTGCCAGCAGCTCAAGTGGTACGGATCAGCCCCAGCATTTT
TRBD1 TRBJ2-7 TRBV5-4 NA 14 CASSLETGDYEQYF TGTGCCAGCAGCTTGGAGACAGGGGACTACGAGCAGTACTTC
NA TRBJ1-2 TRBV2 NA 15 CASSSIREPRYGYTF TGTGCCAGCAGCTCTATAAGGGAGCCAAGGTATGGCTACACCTTC
TRBD1 TRBJ1-2 TRBV2 many 14 CASSEGTGVYGYTF TGTGCCAGCAGCGAGGGGACAGGGGTGTATGGCTACACCTTC
NA TRBJ2-3 TRBV7-2 few 14 CATSTVGVTDTQYF TGTGCCACTTCGACAGTCGGGGTCACAGATACGCAGTATTTT
TRBD1 TRBJ1-1 TRBV20-1 once 15 CSARPGQGSRTEAFF TGCAGTGCTAGACCGGGACAGGGCTCACGGACTGAAGCTTTCTTT
TRBD1 TRBJ2-2 TRBV9 NA 16 CASSEVGQGLAGELFF TGTGCCAGCAGCGAGGTGGGACAGGGTCTAGCCGGGGAGCTGTTTTTT
TRBD1 TRBJ1-2 TRBV25-1 NA 15 CASSEGRTGGLGYTF TGTGCCAGCAGTGAAGGACGGACAGGGGGCCTCGGCTACACCTTC
NA TRBJ2-2 TRBV24-1 NA 18 CATSDSQAGVPNTGELFF TGTGCCACCAGTGATTCGCAGGCCGGGGTTCCGAACACCGGGGAGCTGTTTTTT
NA TRBJ2-1 TRBV7-9 NA 14 CASSLVDFYNEQFF TGTGCCAGCAGCTTGGTCGACTTCTACAATGAGCAGTTCTTC
NA TRBJ2-5 TRBV20-1 few 13 CSAREGSGETQYF TGCAGTGCTAGAGAAGGGTCGGGAGAGACCCAGTACTTC
NA TRBJ1-1 TRBV20-1 NA 14 CSAVYGAANTEAFF TGCAGTGCGGTATATGGGGCAGCAAACACTGAAGCTTTCTTT
NA TRBJ1-6 TRBV19 NA 18 CASSIPPNGRNYNSPLHF TGTGCCAGTAGTATACCCCCGAATGGGCGGAACTATAATTCACCCCTCCACTTT
NA TRBJ2-3 TRBV10-3 NA 15 CAISEPDPSTDTQYF TGTGCCATCAGTGAGCCGGATCCCTCCACAGATACGCAGTATTTT
NA TRBJ2-2 TRBV7-9 NA 15 CASSLMVGYTGELFF TGTGCCAGCAGCTTAATGGTCGGCTACACCGGGGAGCTGTTTTTT
NA TRBJ2-7 TRBV10-3 NA 12 CAIGTSTYEQYF TGTGCCATCGGGACGTCCACCTACGAGCAGTACTTC
NA TRBJ2-4 TRBV15 once 17 CATSREGASGGKNIQYF TGTGCCACCAGCAGAGAGGGGGCTAGCGGCGGCAAAAACATTCAGTACTTC